One and the same sample provided the 20 T cell receptor beta chains below, sequenced in a study of Ad26.COV2.S vaccination and SARS-CoV-2 variants. The treatment here: approximately 18 received Ad26.COV2.S at low or high dose, single or two shots; 5 received placebo; per-sample allocation not given. Specimens were obtained on day 63 following the first vaccine or placebo injection. The table came from immunoSEQ multiplex PCR; TCRdb's copy has only in-frame clones and leaves some out. This sample carries roughly 700,000 clones, about 89% of them seen once, and the ten largest clones take over 1.3%. The specimen was peripheral blood, collected in a trial of Ad26.COV2.S vaccine versus placebo. The origin of the receptors is a person aged 18-60 years who received the Ad26.COV2.S COVID-19 vaccine or a placebo.

V usage is TRBV30 and J usage is TRBJ1-1; TRBD1 is a possible D gene (5 bases). V lost 3 bases and J 5 bases, leaving 19 bases between the germline ends. Germline V gene sequence: CDR1 GTSNPN, CDR2 SVGIG (reference sequence). CDR3 length: 15 residues. The CDR3 DNA follows: TGTGCCTGGAGCCGGGGGACCCTCATGGGGACTGAAGCTTTCTTT. It encodes CAWSRGTLMGTEAFF.

The J gene is TRBJ2-2, the V gene TRBV10-3; D might be TRBD1 or TRBD2, each matching 5 bases. CDR1 ENHRY and CDR2 SYGVKD come from the germline V gene. Trimming stripped 6 bases from V and 1 base from J, with 9 bases between. CDR3 length equals 14 residues. Here the CDR3 DNA reads TGTGCCATCAGGGGACGGGAGAACACCGGGGAGCTGTTTTTT. Residues: CAIRGRENTGELFF.

The chain joins TRBV14 to TRBJ1-6; TRBD1 agrees at 9 bases. CDR1 is SGHDN and CDR2 is FVKESK in the germline V gene. There are 16 residues in the CDR3. V lost 4 bases, J lost 7 bases, and 8 bases stayed unmatched. The CDR3 loop reads CASSLRLDRGNSPLHF. In DNA, the CDR3 is TGTGCCAGCAGCCTCCGACTGGACAGGGGAAATTCACCCCTCCACTTT.

This clone came up a few times. V is TRBV7-2 and J is TRBJ1-2; weak D call: TRBD1 (5 bases). There are 15 residues in the CDR3. Germline loops: CDR1 SGHTA, CDR2 FQGNSA. The ends were cut back, 5 bases at V and 5 bases at J, with 18 bases in the middle. The CDR3 spells CASSHGEGSLYGYTF. Here the CDR3 DNA reads TGTGCCAGCAGCCACGGGGAGGGGAGTCTATATGGCTACACCTTC.

A single count supports this clone. V usage is TRBV21-1 and J usage is TRBJ2-7; the table gives TRBD2 as D, unverified against the DNA. TRBV21-1 is listed as a pseudogene. The CDR3 totals 14 residues. The CDR3: CASSKAPGNYEQYF. CDR3 DNA sequence: TGTGCCAGCAGCAAAGCCCCGGGGAATTACGAGCAGTACTTC.

V usage is TRBV18 and J usage is TRBJ2-7; 12 bases line up with TRBD1. CDR3 size: 17 residues. V lost 5 bases and J lost 0; bases outside the gene matches: 8. Germline CDR1 KGHSH, CDR2 LQKENI. For the CDR3, the DNA is TGTGCCAGCTCAGCCGGGACAGGGGGCAGGAGCTCCTACGAGCAGTACTTC. This gives the protein CASSAGTGGRSSYEQYF.

V is TRBV30 and J is TRBJ1-5; no clear D gene. Germline values: CDR1 GTSNPN, CDR2 SVGIG (reference sequence). Trimming removed 0 bases from V and 4 bases from J, with 13 bases in between. The CDR3 totals 15 residues. The CDR3 DNA reads as TGTGCCTGGAGTGTACTTGGATATAGGAATCAGCCCCAGCATTTT. Amino acids: CAWSVLGYRNQPQHF.

The chain combines TRBV27 with TRBJ1-6; D not resolved. The CDR3 loop spans 16 amino acids. Trimming removed 6 bases at V and 0 bases at J, with 12 bases between. Germline V gives CDR1 MNHEY, CDR2 SMNVEV (reference sequence). Written as DNA, the CDR3 is TGTGCCAGCAGCTCAGAGGGAAGCTCCTATAATTCACCCCTCCACTTT. Protein: CASSSEGSSYNSPLHF.

This sequence joins TRBV5-1 and TRBJ2-1; D might be TRBD2 (6 bases). Trimming left V 1 base short and J 5 bases short, with 13 bases between. The germline V gene has CDR1 SGHRS and CDR2 YFSETQ. This CDR3 is 15 amino acids long. The CDR3 DNA sequence: TGCGCCAGCAGCTTGTATAGCGGATCCAACAATGAGCAGTTCTTC. It codes for CASSLYSGSNNEQFF.

V and J are TRBV24-1 and TRBJ2-3; TRBD2 aligns across 7 bases. V shed 7 bases, J shed 4 bases, and the junction held 7 bases outside the gene matches. CDR1 and CDR2 from the germline V gene are KGHDR and SFDVKD. There are 14 residues in the CDR3. The DNA of the CDR3 is TGTGCCACCAGGGGGGGGAGACCCCCAGATACGCAGTATTTT. It encodes CATRGGRPPDTQYF.

This clone occurred a few times. V is TRBV30 and J is TRBJ2-2; no reliable D call. CDR3 length: 17 amino acids. Per the germline V gene, CDR1 is GTSNPN and CDR2 is SVGIG (reference sequence). Between the trimmed V and J ends, which lost 0 bases and 4 bases, there was a span of 18 bases. The CDR3 protein is CAWSVGLSTPGTGELFF. CDR3 DNA: TGTGCCTGGAGTGTCGGTCTATCGACACCAGGCACCGGGGAGCTGTTTTTT.

V is TRBV3-1 (or the pseudogene TRBV3-2) and J is TRBJ2-3; D is tentatively TRBD1 or TRBD2 (5 bases each). Germline lookup yields CDR1 LGHDT and CDR2 YNNKEL (reference sequence). This CDR3 region has 15 residues. V dropped 0 bases and J dropped 0 bases, with 7 bases sitting between them. The CDR3 coding sequence is TGTGCCAGCAGCCAAGATTGGGACAGCACAGATACGCAGTATTTT. Its protein product is CASSQDWDSTDTQYF.

The chain joins TRBV27 to TRBJ1-6; 7 nucleotides agree with TRBD1. Germline V gene sequence: CDR1 MNHEY, CDR2 SMNVEV (reference sequence). The CDR3 consists of 14 residues. V was clipped by 5 bases and J by 8 bases; unmatched bases: 6. The CDR3 loop is CASSQTGVYSPLHF. For the CDR3, the DNA is TGTGCCAGCAGTCAAACAGGGGTTTATTCACCCCTCCACTTT.

This chain connects TRBV11-2 to TRBJ1-3, with 7 bases that match TRBD1. Germline values: CDR1 SGHAT, CDR2 FQNNGV. The J segment lost 2 bases and the V segment lost 3 bases, leaving 10 bases of the junction unmatched. The CDR3 consists of 17 residues. In nucleotides, the CDR3 is TGTGCCAGCAGCTTGACCTTCGGGACAGTCGCTGGAAACACCATATATTTT. Amino acid sequence: CASSLTFGTVAGNTIYF.

The chain links TRBV30 to TRBJ2-5; TRBD2 might be the D (5 bases). The CDR3 runs 15 residues. Germline-derived CDR1 and CDR2 are GTSNPN and SVGIG (reference sequence). Trimming removed 0 bases at V and 1 base at J, with 12 bases between. In nucleotides, the CDR3 is TGTGCCTGGAGTGTACGGTGGGAGATCCAAGAGACCCAGTACTTC. This codes for CAWSVRWEIQETQYF.

This sequence joins TRBV6-5 and TRBJ2-2; D unresolved. The CDR3 contains 14 residues. V was pared by 2 bases and J by 2 bases, with 6 bases between. Germline-derived CDR1 and CDR2 are MNHEY and SVGAGI. CDR3 in DNA: TGTGCCAGCAGTTACCAGCGCAACACCGGGGAGCTGTTTTTT. It yields the protein CASSYQRNTGELFF.

This rearrangement joins TRBV12-3 or TRBV12-4 to TRBJ2-5; D not certain. This CDR3 region has 13 residues. V was cut by 3 bases and J by 1 base, with 6 bases left in between. CDR3 amino acids: CASSLNRQETQYF. CDR3 sequence (DNA): TGTGCCAGCAGTTTGAACCGCCAAGAGACCCAGTACTTC.

The count of this clone is one. This chain connects TRBV25-1 to TRBJ2-7; possibly TRBD1 for D (5 bases). Deletions cut 2 bases from V and 2 bases from J, with 13 bases between. Per the germline V gene, CDR1 is MGHDK and CDR2 is SYGVNS. CDR3 length equals 15 residues. CDR3 nucleotides: TGTGCCAGCAGTGAAGCAGGGCTAGTCGCCTACGAGCAGTACTTC. Amino acid sequence: CASSEAGLVAYEQYF.

CDR3 sequence (DNA): TGTGCCACCAGCCAGTCCCACGGACAGCCCTACGAGCAGTACTTC. This translates into CATSQSHGQPYEQYF. The chain recombines TRBV15 with TRBJ2-7; a weak D match, TRBD1 (6 bases). Trimming took 5 bases from V and 2 from J, leaving 16 bases between them. Germline V gene sequence: CDR1 LNHNV, CDR2 YYDKDF (reference sequence). This CDR3 has 15 amino acids.

The genes are TRBV29-1 and TRBJ1-1; possible D gene TRBD1, 6 bases. Trimming pared 5 bases from V and 2 bases from J, leaving 18 bases between. The germline V gene encodes CDR1 SQVTM and CDR2 ANQGSEA. This CDR3 has 15 residues. This chain's CDR3 is CSVSRGNFLNTEAFF. The CDR3 DNA is TGCAGCGTTAGCAGGGGAAATTTCCTAAACACTGAAGCTTTCTTT.